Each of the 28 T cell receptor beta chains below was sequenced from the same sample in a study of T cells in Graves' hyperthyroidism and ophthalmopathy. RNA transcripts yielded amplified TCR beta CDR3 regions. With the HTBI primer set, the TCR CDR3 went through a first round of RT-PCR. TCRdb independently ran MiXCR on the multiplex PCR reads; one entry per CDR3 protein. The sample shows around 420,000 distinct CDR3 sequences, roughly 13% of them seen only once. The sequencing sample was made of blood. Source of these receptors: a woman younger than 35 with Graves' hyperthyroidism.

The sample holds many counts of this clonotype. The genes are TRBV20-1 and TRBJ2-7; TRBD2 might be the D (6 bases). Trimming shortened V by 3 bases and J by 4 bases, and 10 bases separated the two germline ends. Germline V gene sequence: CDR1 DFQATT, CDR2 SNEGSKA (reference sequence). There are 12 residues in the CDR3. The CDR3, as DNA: TGCAGTGCTAGGGAGGGCCTATACGAGCAGTACTTC. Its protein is CSAREGLYEQYF.

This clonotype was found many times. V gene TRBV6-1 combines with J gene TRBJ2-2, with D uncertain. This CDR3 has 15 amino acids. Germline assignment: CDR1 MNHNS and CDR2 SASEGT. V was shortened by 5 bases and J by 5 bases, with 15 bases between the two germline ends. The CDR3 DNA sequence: TGTGCCAGCAGTTTGGGCAGATATTCGACCGGGGAGCTGTTTTTT. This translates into CASSLGRYSTGELFF.

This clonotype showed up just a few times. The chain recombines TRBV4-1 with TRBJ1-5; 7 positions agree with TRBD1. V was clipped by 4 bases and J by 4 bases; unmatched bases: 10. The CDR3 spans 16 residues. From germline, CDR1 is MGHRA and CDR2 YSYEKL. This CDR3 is CASSPRLTGMNQPQHF. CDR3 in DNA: TGCGCCAGCAGCCCCCGGTTGACAGGGATGAATCAGCCCCAGCATTTT.

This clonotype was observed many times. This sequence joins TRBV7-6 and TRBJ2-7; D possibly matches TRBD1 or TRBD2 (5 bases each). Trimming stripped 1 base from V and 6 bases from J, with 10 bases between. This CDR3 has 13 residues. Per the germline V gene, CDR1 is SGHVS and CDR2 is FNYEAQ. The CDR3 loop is CASSLEMRGEQYF. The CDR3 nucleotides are TGTGCCAGCAGCTTAGAGATGAGGGGCGAGCAGTACTTC. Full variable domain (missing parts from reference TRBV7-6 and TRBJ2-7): GAGVSQSPRYKVTKRGQDVALRCDPISGHVSLYWYRQALGQGPEFLTYFNYEAQQDKSGLPNDRFSAERPEGSISTLTIQRTEQRDSAMYRCASSLEMRGEQYFGPGTRLTVT.

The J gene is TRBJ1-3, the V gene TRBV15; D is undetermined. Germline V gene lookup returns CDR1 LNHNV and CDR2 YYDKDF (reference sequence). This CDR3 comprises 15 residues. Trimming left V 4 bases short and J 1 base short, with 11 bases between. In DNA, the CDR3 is TGTGCCACCAGCACCGGGGAAATTTCTGGAAACACCATATATTTT. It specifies CATSTGEISGNTIYF.

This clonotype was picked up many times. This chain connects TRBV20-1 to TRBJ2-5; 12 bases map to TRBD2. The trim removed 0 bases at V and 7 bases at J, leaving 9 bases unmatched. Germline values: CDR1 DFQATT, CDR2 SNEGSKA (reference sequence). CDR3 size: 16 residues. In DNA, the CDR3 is TGCAGTGCTAGAGATCTACTAGCGGGAGGATGGTGGACCCAGTACTTC. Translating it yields CSARDLLAGGWWTQYF.

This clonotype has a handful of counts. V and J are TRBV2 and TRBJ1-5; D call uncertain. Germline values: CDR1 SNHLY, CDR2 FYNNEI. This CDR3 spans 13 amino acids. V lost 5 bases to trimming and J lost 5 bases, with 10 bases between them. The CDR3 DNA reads TGTGCCAGCAGTATTGGGCGGGATCAGCCCCAGCATTTT. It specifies CASSIGRDQPQHF.

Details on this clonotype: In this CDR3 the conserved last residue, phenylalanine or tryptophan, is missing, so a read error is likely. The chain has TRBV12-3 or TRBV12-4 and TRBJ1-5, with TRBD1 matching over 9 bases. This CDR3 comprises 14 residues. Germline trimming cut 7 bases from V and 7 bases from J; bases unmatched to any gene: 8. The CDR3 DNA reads TGTGCCAGCACCCTGACAGGGGGGCGGCAGCCCCAGCATCTT. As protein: CASTLTGGRQPQHL.

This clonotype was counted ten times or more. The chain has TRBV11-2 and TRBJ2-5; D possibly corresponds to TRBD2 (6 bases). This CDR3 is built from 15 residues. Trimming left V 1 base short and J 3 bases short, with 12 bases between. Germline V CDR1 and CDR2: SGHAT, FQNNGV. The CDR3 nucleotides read TGTGCCAGCAGCTTAGCGGGGACTTATAAAGAGACCCAGTACTTC. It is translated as CASSLAGTYKETQYF.

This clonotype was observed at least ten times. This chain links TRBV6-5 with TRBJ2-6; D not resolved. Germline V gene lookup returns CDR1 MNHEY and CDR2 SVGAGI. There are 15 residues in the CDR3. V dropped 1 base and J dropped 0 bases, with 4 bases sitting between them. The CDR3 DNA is TGTGCCAGCAGTTACTGGGGCTCTGGGGCCAACGTCCTGACTTTC. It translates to CASSYWGSGANVLTF.

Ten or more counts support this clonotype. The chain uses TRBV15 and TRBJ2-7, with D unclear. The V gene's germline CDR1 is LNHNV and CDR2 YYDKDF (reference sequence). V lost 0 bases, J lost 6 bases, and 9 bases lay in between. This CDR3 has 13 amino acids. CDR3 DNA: TGTGCCACCAGCAGAGATCTTATGGGCGAGCAGTACTTC. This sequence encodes CATSRDLMGEQYF.

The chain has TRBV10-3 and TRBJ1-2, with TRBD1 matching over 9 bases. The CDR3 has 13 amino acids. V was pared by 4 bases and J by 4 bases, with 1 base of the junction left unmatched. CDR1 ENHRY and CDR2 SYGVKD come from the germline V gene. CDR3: CAISGQGGYGYTF. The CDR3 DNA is TGTGCCATCAGTGGACAGGGGGGCTATGGCTACACCTTC.

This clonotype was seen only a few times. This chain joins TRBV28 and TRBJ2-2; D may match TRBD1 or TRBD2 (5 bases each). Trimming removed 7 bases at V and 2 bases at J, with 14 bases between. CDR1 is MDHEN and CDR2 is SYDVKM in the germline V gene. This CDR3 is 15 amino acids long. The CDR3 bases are TGTGCCAGCACCACTCCGGGGCTCAACACCGGGGAGCTGTTTTTT. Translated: CASTTPGLNTGELFF.

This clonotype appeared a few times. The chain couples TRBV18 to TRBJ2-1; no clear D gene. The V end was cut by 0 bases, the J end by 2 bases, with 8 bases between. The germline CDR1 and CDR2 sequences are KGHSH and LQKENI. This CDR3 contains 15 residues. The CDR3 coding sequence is TGTGCCAGCTCACCACCGGCGTCCACCTACAATGAGCAGTTCTTC. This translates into CASSPPASTYNEQFF. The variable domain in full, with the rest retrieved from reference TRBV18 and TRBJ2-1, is NAGVMQNPRHLVRRRGQEARLRCSPMKGHSHVYWYRQLPEEGLKFMVYLQKENIIDESGMPKERFSAEFPKEGPSILRIQQVVRGDSAAYFCASSPPASTYNEQFFGPGTRLTVL.

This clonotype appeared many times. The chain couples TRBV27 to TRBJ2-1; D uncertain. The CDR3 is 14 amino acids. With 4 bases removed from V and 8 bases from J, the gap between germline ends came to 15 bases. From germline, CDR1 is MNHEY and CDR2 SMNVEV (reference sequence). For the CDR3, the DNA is TGTGCCAGCAGTTCGACCCCGACGGTCTATGAGCAGTTCTTC. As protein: CASSSTPTVYEQFF.

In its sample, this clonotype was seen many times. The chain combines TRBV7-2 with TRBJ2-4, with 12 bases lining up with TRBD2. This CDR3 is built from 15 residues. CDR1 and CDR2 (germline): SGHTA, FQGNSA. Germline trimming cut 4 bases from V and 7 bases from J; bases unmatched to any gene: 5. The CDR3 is CASSSRLAGENIQYF. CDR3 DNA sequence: TGTGCCAGCAGCTCTCGACTAGCGGGAGAGAACATTCAGTACTTC. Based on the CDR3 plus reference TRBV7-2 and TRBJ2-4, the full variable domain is GAGVSQSPSNKVTEKGKDVELRCDPISGHTALYWYRQSLGQGLEFLIYFQGNSAPDKSGLPSDRFSAERTGGSVSTLTIQRTQQEDSAVYLCASSSRLAGENIQYFGAGTRLSVL.

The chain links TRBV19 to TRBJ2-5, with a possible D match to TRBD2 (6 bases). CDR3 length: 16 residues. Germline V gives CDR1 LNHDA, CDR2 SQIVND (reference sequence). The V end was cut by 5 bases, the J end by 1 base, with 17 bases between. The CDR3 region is CASSAGRRNPQETQYF. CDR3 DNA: TGTGCCAGTAGTGCGGGGAGGCGGAACCCCCAAGAGACCCAGTACTTC.

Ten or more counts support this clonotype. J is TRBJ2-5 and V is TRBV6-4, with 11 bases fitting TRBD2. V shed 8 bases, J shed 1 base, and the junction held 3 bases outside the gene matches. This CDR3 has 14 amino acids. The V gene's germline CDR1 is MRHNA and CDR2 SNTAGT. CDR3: CASAGTSGQETQYF. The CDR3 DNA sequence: TGTGCCAGCGCTGGGACTAGCGGCCAAGAGACCCAGTACTTC.

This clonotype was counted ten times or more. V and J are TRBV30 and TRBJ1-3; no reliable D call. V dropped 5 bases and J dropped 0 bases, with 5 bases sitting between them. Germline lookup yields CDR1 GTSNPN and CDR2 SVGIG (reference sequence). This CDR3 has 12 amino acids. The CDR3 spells CAWLSSGNTIYF. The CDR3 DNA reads TGTGCCTGGTTGAGCTCTGGAAACACCATATATTTT.

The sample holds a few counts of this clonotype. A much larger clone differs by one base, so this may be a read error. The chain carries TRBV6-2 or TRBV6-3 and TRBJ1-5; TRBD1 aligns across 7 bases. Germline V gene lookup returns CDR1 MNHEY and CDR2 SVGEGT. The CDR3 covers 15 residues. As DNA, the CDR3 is TGTACCAGCAGTTACTCAACAGGGGAGAGTCAGCCCCAGCATTTT. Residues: CTSSYSTGESQPQHF.

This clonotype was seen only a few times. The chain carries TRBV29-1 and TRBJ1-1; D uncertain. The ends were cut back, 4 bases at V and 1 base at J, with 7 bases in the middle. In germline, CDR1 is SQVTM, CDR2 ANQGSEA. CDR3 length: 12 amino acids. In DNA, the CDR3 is TGCAGCGTTGGACACGCGAACACTGAAGCTTTCTTT. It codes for CSVGHANTEAFF.

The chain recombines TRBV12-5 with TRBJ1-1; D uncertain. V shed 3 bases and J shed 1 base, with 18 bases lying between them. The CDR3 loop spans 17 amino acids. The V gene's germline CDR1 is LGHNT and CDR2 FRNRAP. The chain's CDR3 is CASGFAVGVTKNTEAFF. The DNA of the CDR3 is TGTGCTAGTGGTTTTGCAGTCGGAGTCACAAAGAACACTGAAGCTTTCTTT.

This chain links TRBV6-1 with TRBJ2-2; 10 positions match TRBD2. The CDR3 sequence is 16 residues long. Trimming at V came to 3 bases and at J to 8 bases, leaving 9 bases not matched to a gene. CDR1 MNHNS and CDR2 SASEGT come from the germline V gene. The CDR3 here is CASSDIGTSALGELFF. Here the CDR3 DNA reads TGTGCCAGCAGTGATATAGGGACTAGCGCCTTGGGGGAGCTGTTTTTT.

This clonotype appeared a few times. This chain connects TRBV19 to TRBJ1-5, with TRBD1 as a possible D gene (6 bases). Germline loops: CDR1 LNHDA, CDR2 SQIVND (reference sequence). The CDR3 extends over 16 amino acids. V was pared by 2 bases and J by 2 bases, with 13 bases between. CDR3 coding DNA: TGTGCCAGTAGTATATGGGGGGCGCTTGGCAATCAGCCCCAGCATTTT. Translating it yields CASSIWGALGNQPQHF. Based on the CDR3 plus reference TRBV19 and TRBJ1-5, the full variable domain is DGGITQSPKYLFRKEGQNVTLSCEQNLNHDAMYWYRQDPGQGLRLIYYSQIVNDFQKGDIAEGYSVSREKKESFPLTVTSAQKNPTAFYLCASSIWGALGNQPQHFGDGTRLSIL.

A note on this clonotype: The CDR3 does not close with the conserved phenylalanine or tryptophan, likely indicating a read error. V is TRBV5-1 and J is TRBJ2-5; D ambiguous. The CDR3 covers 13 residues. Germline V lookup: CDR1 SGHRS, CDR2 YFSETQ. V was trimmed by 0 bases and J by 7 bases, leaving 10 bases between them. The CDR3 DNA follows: TGCGCCAGCAGCTTGGGAGGCTCTGTGACCCAGTACTCC. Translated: CASSLGGSVTQYS.

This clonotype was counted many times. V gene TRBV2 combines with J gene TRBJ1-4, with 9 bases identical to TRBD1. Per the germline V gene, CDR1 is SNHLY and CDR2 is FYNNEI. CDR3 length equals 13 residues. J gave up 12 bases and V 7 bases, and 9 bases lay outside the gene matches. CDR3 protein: CASTPGQGLELFF. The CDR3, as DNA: TGTGCCAGCACCCCGGGACAGGGTCTGGAACTGTTTTTT. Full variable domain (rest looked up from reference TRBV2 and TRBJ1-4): EPEVTQTPSHQVTQMGQEVILRCVPISNHLYFYWYRQILGQKVEFLVSFYNNEISEKSEIFDDQFSVERPDGSNFTLKIRSTKLEDSAMYFCASTPGQGLELFFGSGTQLSVL.

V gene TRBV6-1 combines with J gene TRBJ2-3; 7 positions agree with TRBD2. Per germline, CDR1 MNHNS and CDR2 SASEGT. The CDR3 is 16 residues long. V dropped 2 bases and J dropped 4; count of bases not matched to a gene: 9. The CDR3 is CASSERREIFADTQYF. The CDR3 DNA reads TGTGCCAGCAGTGAAAGGCGGGAGATTTTCGCAGATACGCAGTATTTT.

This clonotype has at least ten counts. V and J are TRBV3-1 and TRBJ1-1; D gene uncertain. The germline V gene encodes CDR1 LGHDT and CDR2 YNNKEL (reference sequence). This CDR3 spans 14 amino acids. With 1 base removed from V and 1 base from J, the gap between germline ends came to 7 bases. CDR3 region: CASSQVGGNTEAFF. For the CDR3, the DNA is TGTGCCAGCAGCCAAGTGGGCGGGAACACTGAAGCTTTCTTT. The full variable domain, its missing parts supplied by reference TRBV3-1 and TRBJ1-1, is DTAVSQTPKYLVTQMGNDKSIKCEQNLGHDTMYWYKQDSKKFLKIMFSYNNKELIINETVPNRFSPKSPDKAHLNLHINSLELGDSAVYFCASSQVGGNTEAFFGQGTRLTVV.